The clone carrying this T cell receptor (beta chain) was recorded a few times. The target antigen is unknown. These data originate in a study of blood T cells in healthy people across ages. Study results and limitations: CMV status of donors was unknown, possibly confounding expanded clonotype changes.

A sample-barcoded 5' primer and a J-beta primer mix were used in a second PCR of about 7 to 12 cycles. TCRdb re-called the 5' RACE reads through MiXCR, storing one row per CDR3 protein. Seen here are 1.5 million to 2 million distinct CDR3 sequences, 39% observed once, and the top ten hold about 21%. Per the germline V gene, CDR1 is SNHLY and CDR2 is FYNNEI. The length of the CDR3 is 16 residues. The trim removed 6 bases at V and 8 bases at J, leaving 11 bases unmatched. The specimen was blood. The sequence was obtained from a human donor in good health. The chain uses TRBV2 and TRBJ2-3; 13 bases match TRBD2. The CDR3 sequence is CASSRTSGGSSGTQYF. CDR3 coding DNA: TGTGCCAGCAGCAGGACTAGCGGGGGTAGTTCGGGTACGCAGTATTTT.